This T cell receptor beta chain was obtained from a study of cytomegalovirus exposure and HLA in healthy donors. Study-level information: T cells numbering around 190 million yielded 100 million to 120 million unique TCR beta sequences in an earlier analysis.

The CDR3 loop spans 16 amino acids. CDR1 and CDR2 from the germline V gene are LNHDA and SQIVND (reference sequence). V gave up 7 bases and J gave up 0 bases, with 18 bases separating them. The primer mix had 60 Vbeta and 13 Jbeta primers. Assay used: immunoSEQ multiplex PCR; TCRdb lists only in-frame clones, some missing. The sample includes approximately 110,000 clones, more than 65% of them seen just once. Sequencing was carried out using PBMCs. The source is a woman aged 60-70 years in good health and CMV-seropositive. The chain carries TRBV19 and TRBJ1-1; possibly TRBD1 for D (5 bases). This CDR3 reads CASMGGVGQMNTEAFF. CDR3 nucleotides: TGTGCCAGTATGGGGGGGGTAGGGCAGATGAACACTGAAGCTTTCTTT.